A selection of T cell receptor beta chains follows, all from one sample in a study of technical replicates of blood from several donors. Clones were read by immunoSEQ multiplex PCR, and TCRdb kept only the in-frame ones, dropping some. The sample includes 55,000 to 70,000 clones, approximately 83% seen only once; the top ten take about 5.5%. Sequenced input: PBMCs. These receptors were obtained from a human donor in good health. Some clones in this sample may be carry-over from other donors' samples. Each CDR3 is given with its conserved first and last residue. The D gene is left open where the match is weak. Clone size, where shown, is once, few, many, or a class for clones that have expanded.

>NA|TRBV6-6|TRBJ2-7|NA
CASSPQGRGSSYEQYF
TGTGCCAGCAGTCCCCAGGGGCGGGGGTCCTCCTACGAGCAGTACTTC
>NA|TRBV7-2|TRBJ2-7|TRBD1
CASSERQGRLYEQYF
TGTGCCAGCAGCGAGAGACAGGGTCGGCTCTACGAGCAGTACTTC
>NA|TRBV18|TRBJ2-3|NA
CASSPPGASTDTQYF
TGTGCCAGCTCACCACCGGGGGCTAGCACAGATACGCAGTATTTT
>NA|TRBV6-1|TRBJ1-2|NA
CASSDLMRGGNYGYTF
TGTGCCAGCAGTGACTTAATGAGAGGAGGTAACTATGGCTACACCTTC
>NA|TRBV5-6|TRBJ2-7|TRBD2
CASSLGGTSHEQYF
TGTGCCAGCAGCTTGGGGGGGACTAGTCACGAGCAGTACTTC
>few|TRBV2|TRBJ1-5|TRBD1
CASMWDSGQPQHF
TGTGCCAGCATGTGGGACAGTGGGCAGCCCCAGCATTTT
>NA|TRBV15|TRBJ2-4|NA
CATSSSVLLAKNIQYF
TGTGCCACCAGCAGTTCCGTACTCCTAGCCAAAAACATTCAGTACTTC
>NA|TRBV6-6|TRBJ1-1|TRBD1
CASSYTTGITEAFF
TGTGCCAGCAGTTACACGACAGGGATCACTGAAGCTTTCTTT
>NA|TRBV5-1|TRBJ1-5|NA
CASSLAGVALQPQHF
TGCGCCAGCAGCTTGGCAGGGGTAGCGTTGCAGCCCCAGCATTTT
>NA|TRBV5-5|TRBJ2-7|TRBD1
CASSRTGGASYEQYF
TGTGCCAGCAGCCGGACAGGGGGCGCTTCCTACGAGCAGTACTTC
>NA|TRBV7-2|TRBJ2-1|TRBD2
CASSLRGTSGEQFF
TGTGCCAGCAGCTTACGGGGGACTAGTGGGGAGCAGTTCTTC
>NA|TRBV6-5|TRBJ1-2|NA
CASSPTRLFYGYTF
TGTGCCAGCAGTCCCACACGACTGTTCTATGGCTACACCTTC
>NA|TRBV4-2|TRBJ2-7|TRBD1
CASRGTGVTYEQYF
TGTGCCAGCAGGGGGACAGGGGTGACATACGAGCAGTACTTC
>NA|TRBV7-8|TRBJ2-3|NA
CASSAGQNPTDTQYF
TGTGCCAGCAGCGCAGGACAGAACCCCACAGATACGCAGTATTTT
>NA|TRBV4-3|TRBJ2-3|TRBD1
CASSRDRTTDTQYF
TGCGCCAGCAGCCGGGACAGAACGACAGATACGCAGTATTTT
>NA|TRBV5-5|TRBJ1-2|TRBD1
CASSLSGTANYGYTF
TGTGCCAGCAGCTTATCTGGGACAGCTAACTATGGCTACACCTTC
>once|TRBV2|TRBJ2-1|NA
CASSDTGWSYNEQFF
TGTGCCAGCAGTGACACAGGGTGGTCCTACAATGAGCAGTTCTTC
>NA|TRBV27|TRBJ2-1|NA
CASSLLGAIGDNEQFF
TGTGCCAGCAGTTTATTAGGAGCGATAGGAGACAATGAGCAGTTCTTC
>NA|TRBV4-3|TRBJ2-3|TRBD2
CASSQRLALTSTDTQYF
TGCGCCAGCAGCCAGAGACTAGCTCTAACTAGCACAGATACGCAGTATTTT
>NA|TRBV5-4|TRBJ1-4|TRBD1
CASSSDRGRGGEKLFF
TGTGCCAGCAGCTCGGACAGGGGGAGGGGTGGTGAAAAACTGTTTTTT
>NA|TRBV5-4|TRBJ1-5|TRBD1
CASSKGQGDNQPQHF
TGTGCCAGCAGCAAGGGACAGGGAGACAATCAGCCCCAGCATTTT
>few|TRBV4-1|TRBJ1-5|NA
CASSQGQSNQPQHF
TGCGCCAGCAGCCAAGGACAGAGCAATCAGCCCCAGCATTTT
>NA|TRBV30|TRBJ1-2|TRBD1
CAWIDDTGGNYGYTF
TGTGCCTGGATCGATGATACAGGGGGTAACTATGGCTACACCTTC
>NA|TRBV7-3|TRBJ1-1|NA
CASSLTADLLPHPNTEAFF
TGTGCCAGCAGCTTAACTGCCGATCTCCTACCGCATCCCAACACTGAAGCTTTCTTT
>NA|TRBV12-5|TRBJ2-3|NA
CASGRGGSLTDTQYF
TGTGCTAGTGGGCGGGGAGGTTCCCTCACAGATACGCAGTATTTT
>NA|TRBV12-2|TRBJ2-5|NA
CASRPRRGALRETQYF
TGTGCAAGTCGCCCACGTCGGGGGGCCTTGAGGGAGACCCAGTACTTC
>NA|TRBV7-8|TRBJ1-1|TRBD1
CASSYRGMNTEAFF
TGTGCCAGCAGCTACAGGGGCATGAACACTGAAGCTTTCTTT
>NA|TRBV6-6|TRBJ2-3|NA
CASSEERGATDTQYF
TGTGCCAGCAGCGAAGAACGGGGGGCCACAGATACGCAGTATTTT
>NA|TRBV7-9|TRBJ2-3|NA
CASSPPGSTDTQYF
TGTGCCAGCAGCCCCCCGGGGAGCACAGATACGCAGTATTTT
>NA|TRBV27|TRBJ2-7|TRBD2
CASSLRLAGFYEQYF
TGTGCCAGCAGTTTAAGGCTAGCGGGATTCTACGAGCAGTACTTC
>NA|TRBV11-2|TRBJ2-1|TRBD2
CASSLAGGNEQFF
TGTGCCAGCAGCTTAGCCGGGGGGAATGAGCAGTTCTTC
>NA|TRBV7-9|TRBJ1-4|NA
CASSLVQGANEKLFF
TGTGCCAGCAGCTTGGTCCAGGGCGCTAATGAAAAACTGTTTTTT
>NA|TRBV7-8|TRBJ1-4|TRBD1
CASSSAWWGQGPPREKLFF
TGTGCCAGCAGCTCCGCCTGGTGGGGACAGGGGCCCCCTAGGGAAAAACTGTTTTTT
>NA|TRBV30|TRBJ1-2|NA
CAWSEGTSYGYTF
TGTGCCTGGAGTGAGGGCACTAGCTATGGCTACACCTTC
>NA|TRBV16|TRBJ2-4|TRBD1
CASSQMTGGEGIQYF
TGTGCCAGCAGCCAGATGACAGGGGGAGAAGGAATTCAGTACTTC
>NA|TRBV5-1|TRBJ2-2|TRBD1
CASSFYRTGGETGELFF
TGCGCCAGCAGCTTCTACAGGACAGGGGGCGAGACCGGGGAGCTGTTTTTT
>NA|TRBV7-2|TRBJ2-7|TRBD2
CASSTRGGQREQYF
TGTGCCAGCAGCACCCGCGGGGGGCAGAGAGAGCAGTACTTC
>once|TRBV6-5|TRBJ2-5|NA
CASRNSGNQETQYF
TGTGCCAGCAGAAACAGCGGCAACCAAGAGACCCAGTACTTC
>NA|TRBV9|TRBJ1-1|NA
CASSVEGAGNTEAFF
TGTGCCAGCAGCGTAGAGGGAGCGGGGAACACTGAAGCTTTCTTT
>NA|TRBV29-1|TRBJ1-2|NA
CSVSGLGQAYGYTF
TGCAGCGTTAGTGGGTTGGGGCAGGCATATGGCTACACCTTC
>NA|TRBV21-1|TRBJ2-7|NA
CASSHSGASGRGLTGSEQYF
TGTGCCAGCAGCCACAGTGGGGCTAGCGGGAGGGGGTTGACGGGCTCCGAGCAGTACTTC
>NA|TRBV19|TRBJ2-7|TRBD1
CASSRQGRSSYEQYF
TGTGCCAGTAGTAGACAGGGAAGGAGCTCCTACGAGCAGTACTTC
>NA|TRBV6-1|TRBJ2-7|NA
CASSEAGRGTLGSYEQYF
TGTGCCAGCAGTGAAGCGGGTAGAGGAACACTCGGATCCTACGAGCAGTACTTC
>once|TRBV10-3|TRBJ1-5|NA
CAISGGRVQPQHF
TGTGCCATCAGTGGGGGCCGGGTTCAGCCCCAGCATTTT
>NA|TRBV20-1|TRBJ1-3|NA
CGGVSGNTIYF
TGCGGGGGGGTCTCTGGAAACACCATATATTTT
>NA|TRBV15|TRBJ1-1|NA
CATSLRTGTEAFF
TGTGCCACCAGCTTACGTACAGGGACTGAAGCTTTCTTT
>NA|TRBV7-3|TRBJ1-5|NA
CASSSTGNQPQHF
TGTGCCAGCAGCTCGACAGGAAATCAGCCCCAGCATTTT
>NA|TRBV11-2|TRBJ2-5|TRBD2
CASSTGTSGRPGETQYF
TGTGCCAGCAGCACGGGGACTAGCGGGAGGCCGGGGGAGACCCAGTACTTC
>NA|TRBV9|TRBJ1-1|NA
CASSVSGNTEAFF
TGTGCCAGCAGCGTTTCCGGGAACACTGAAGCTTTCTTT